The 14 T cell receptor beta chains presented below share a single source sample, sequenced in a study of T cells in Graves' hyperthyroidism and ophthalmopathy. RNA transcripts provided the source from which TCR beta CDR3 regions were amplified. An initial round of RT-PCR targeting the TCR CDR3 relied on the HTBI primer set. Via MiXCR, TCRdb re-called the multiplex PCR reads, giving one row per CDR3 protein. The sample shows under 400,000 distinct CDR3 sequences, 15% to 19% of them seen only once. The sample comprised blood. These receptors came from a woman between 18 and 30 years old with Graves' hyperthyroidism that later progressed to Graves' ophthalmopathy.

This clonotype was counted only a few times. The CDR3 DNA is TGTGCCAGCGGGGCAGCGGTGAACACCGGGGAGCTGTTTTTT. Its protein is CASGAAVNTGELFF. The rearrangement uses TRBV2 and TRBJ2-2; D may correspond to TRBD1 or TRBD2 (5 bases each). Trimming cost V 8 bases and J 1 base, with 11 bases left between them. This CDR3 comprises 14 residues. The V gene's germline CDR1 is SNHLY and CDR2 FYNNEI.

In its sample, this clonotype was seen many times. This chain links TRBV27 with TRBJ2-1, with D perhaps TRBD2 (5 bases). The germline V gene encodes CDR1 MNHEY and CDR2 SMNVEV (reference sequence). V was pared by 5 bases and J by 8 bases, with 19 bases between. This CDR3 spans 15 amino acids. This chain's CDR3 is CASSNRRPLGDEQFF. In DNA, the CDR3 is TGTGCCAGCAGTAACCGCCGGCCACTAGGCGATGAGCAGTTCTTC.

This clonotype was observed a single time. A much larger clonotype is one base distant, so this may be a read error. This sequence joins TRBV5-1 and TRBJ1-2; D is uncertain. With 2 bases removed from V and 0 bases from J, the gap between germline ends came to 11 bases. This CDR3 comprises 15 residues. The germline V gene has CDR1 SGHRS and CDR2 YFSETQ. The CDR3 reads CASSFRDGANYGYTF. CDR3 coding DNA: TGCGCCAGCAGCTTCAGAGACGGAGCTAACTATGGCTACACCTTC. Together with reference TRBV5-1 and TRBJ1-2, the CDR3 gives the full variable domain: KAGVTQTPRYLIKTRGQQVTLSCSPISGHRSVSWYQQTPGQGLQFLFEYFSETQRNKGNFPGRFSGRQFSNSRSEMNVSTLELGDSALYLCASSFRDGANYGYTFGSGTRLTVV.

The sample holds many counts of this clonotype. V is TRBV29-1 and J is TRBJ2-7; weak D call: TRBD2 (5 bases). CDR3 length: 13 amino acids. V gave up 8 bases and J gave up 4 bases, with 18 bases separating them. Germline V gene sequence: CDR1 SQVTM, CDR2 ANQGSEA. The DNA for the CDR3 is TGCAGCCCTCGGGAAGTGGGGTGTTACGAGCAGTACTTC. It yields the protein CSPREVGCYEQYF.

This clonotype was picked up many times. The chain carries TRBV27 and TRBJ1-2, with 7 bases aligning to TRBD1. V shed 8 bases and J 4 bases; nucleotides not matched to a gene: 4. CDR3 length: 12 amino acids. Germline CDR1 reads MNHEY; CDR2 reads SMNVEV (reference sequence). CDR3 sequence: CASGGGGYGYTF. The DNA of the CDR3 is TGTGCCAGCGGAGGGGGCGGCTATGGCTACACCTTC.

The table lists this clonotype with many counts. In nucleotides, the CDR3 is TGTGCCAGCAGCCAGAACACTAGCGCAGATACGCAGTATTTT. This codes for CASSQNTSADTQYF. The chain combines TRBV7-9 with TRBJ2-3; 7 bases fit TRBD2. The CDR3 length is 14 residues. CDR1 and CDR2 from the germline V gene are SEHNR and FQNEAQ (reference sequence). With 5 bases clipped from V and 4 bases from J, the junction kept 6 bases outside the gene matches.

This chain connects TRBV15 to TRBJ2-7; perhaps TRBD1 as D (6 bases). Trimming removed 5 bases from V and 2 bases from J, with 10 bases in between. There are 13 residues in the CDR3. Germline V gene sequence: CDR1 LNHNV, CDR2 YYDKDF (reference sequence). CDR3 sequence reads: CATSGRGPYEQYF. In nucleotides, the CDR3 is TGTGCCACCAGCGGCAGGGGCCCCTACGAGCAGTACTTC. The variable domain in full, with the rest retrieved from reference TRBV15 and TRBJ2-7, is DAMVIQNPRYQVTQFGKPVTLSCSQTLNHNVMYWYQQKSSQAPKLLFHYYDKDFNNEADTPDNFQSRRPNTSFCFLDIRSPGLGDTAMYLCATSGRGPYEQYFGPGTRLTVT.

This clonotype turned up a few times. The rearrangement uses TRBV2 and TRBJ2-3; TRBD1 aligns across 11 bases. This CDR3 is built from 15 residues. From germline, CDR1 is SNHLY and CDR2 FYNNEI. The V and J ends lost 3 bases and 6 bases, in that order; junction bases with no gene match: 5. The CDR3 is CASSDRTGGGDTQYF. CDR3 DNA sequence: TGTGCCAGCAGTGATAGGACAGGGGGCGGCGATACGCAGTATTTT.

This clonotype was seen ten or more times. One end of the junction does not line up with germline, which may come from a read error. V and J are TRBV28 and TRBJ2-7; D assignment may be TRBD1 or TRBD2 (7 bases each). CDR1 and CDR2 (germline): MDHEN, SYDVKM. The CDR3 contains 14 residues. The chain's CDR3 is CASSLGGGSHEQYF. Written as DNA, the CDR3 is TGTGCCAGCAGTTTGGGAGGGGGCTCCCACGAGCAGTACTTC.

This clonotype has ten or more counts. This chain links TRBV11-2 with TRBJ2-5; D not certain. The V gene lost 3 bases and the J gene lost 7 bases, with 6 bases spanning the gap. This CDR3 is built from 11 residues. Germline CDR1 and CDR2: SGHAT and FQNNGV. The CDR3, as DNA: TGTGCCAGCAGCTTCGGGCCGACCCAGTACTTC. Protein sequence: CASSFGPTQYF.

The sample holds a few counts of this clonotype. The chain uses TRBV7-2 and TRBJ2-1; TRBD2 matches 8 bases. The trim removed 5 bases at V and 4 bases at J, leaving 13 bases unmatched. Germline CDR1 reads SGHTA; CDR2 reads FQGNSA. The CDR3 runs 17 residues. The CDR3 region is CASSPYPSREAYNEQFF. For the CDR3, the DNA is TGTGCCAGCAGCCCCTACCCTTCGCGGGAGGCATACAATGAGCAGTTCTTC.

The CDR3 nucleotides are TGCGCCAGCAGCCAAGAAAGATCGGGGAAGGGGCATCAGCCCCAGCATTTT. Residues: CASSQERSGKGHQPQHF. V and J are TRBV4-3 and TRBJ1-5; the D gene is possibly TRBD1 (5 bases). Trimming shortened V by 0 bases and J by 5 bases, and 17 bases separated the two germline ends. The V gene's germline CDR1 is LGHNA and CDR2 YSLEER. The CDR3 runs to 17 residues.

About this clonotype: Germline and junction disagree at one end, which may indicate a read error. The genes are TRBV14 and TRBJ2-1, with TRBD2 matching 12 bases. This CDR3 contains 16 residues. The germline V gene has CDR1 SGHDN and CDR2 FVKESK. The CDR3 region is CASSKDRASGRVEQFF. CDR3 nucleotide sequence: TGTGCCAGCAGCAAAGATAGGGCTAGCGGGAGGGTTGAGCAGTTCTTC.

This clonotype was detected many times. The genes are TRBV5-1 and TRBJ2-7; the D gene is possibly TRBD1 (7 bases). Trimming took off 4 bases at V and 3 bases at J, with 17 bases between the two ends. The germline gives CDR1 SGHRS, CDR2 YFSETQ. The CDR3 runs 15 residues. CDR3 nucleotide sequence: TGCGCCAGCAGCCCGCGGGACAGCGTCAACTACGAGCAGTACTTC. Protein: CASSPRDSVNYEQYF.